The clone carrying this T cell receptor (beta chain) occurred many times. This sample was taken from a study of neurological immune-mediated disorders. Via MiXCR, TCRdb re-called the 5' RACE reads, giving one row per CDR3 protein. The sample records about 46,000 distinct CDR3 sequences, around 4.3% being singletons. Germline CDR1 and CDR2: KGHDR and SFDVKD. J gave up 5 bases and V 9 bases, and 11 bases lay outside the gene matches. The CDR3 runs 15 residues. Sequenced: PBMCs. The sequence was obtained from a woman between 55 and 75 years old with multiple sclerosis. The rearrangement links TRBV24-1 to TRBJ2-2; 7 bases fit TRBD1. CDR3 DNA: TGTGCCACCGGGGAAAGACAGGGCGTAACCGGGGAGCTGTTTTTT. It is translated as CATGERQGVTGELFF.